Reported below is one TCR beta chain. These data belong to a study of T-cell memory formation after mild COVID-19. On the study more broadly: Largely donor-specific sequence clusters came from a couple of donors.

TCRdb reprocessed the 5' RACE reads with MiXCR, giving one entry per CDR3 protein. The data hold approximately 150,000 distinct CDR3 sequences, with around 13% observed a single time. CDR1 and CDR2 from the germline V gene are SGHRS and YFSETQ. The CDR3 sequence is 14 residues long. Trimming took 4 bases from V and 1 from J; bases not matched to a gene: 5. The J gene is TRBJ2-7, the V gene TRBV5-1, with 7 positions matching TRBD2. The sequence came from a man in his late teens or twenties who had mild COVID-19 (a few samples of this study predate the infection). Cell type and time point are not known. The sample comprised PBMCs or a T cell subset sorted from them (not recorded which). In DNA, the CDR3 is TGCGCCAGCAGCGGGGGAGGGTCGTCCTACGAGCAGTACTTC. Translation: CASSGGGSSYEQYF.